Listed here is a single T cell receptor (beta chain). V lost 5 bases to trimming and J lost 2 bases, with 10 bases between them. Germline CDR1 is MDHEN and CDR2 is SYDVKM. This CDR3 region has 13 residues. This sample was included in a study of blood T cell repertoires in COVID-19. Original data processing: How many nucleated cells were present was estimated from reference gene primer amplification. Libraries were prepared by immunoSEQ multiplex PCR; TCRdb keeps only in-frame clonotypes and omits some of them. V and J calls and clone size are given by that table; D and trimming were obtained from the DNA. The sample records a few hundred thousand clones, approximately 90% being singletons.

Sequences were obtained from PBMCs or T cells enriched from blood (not recorded which). This receptor was taken from a human donor in a cohort exposed to, infected with or recovered from COVID-19 (not recorded which). The donor label of this sample is uncertain. The chain uses TRBV28 and TRBJ2-7; a possible D gene is TRBD1 (6 bases). In nucleotides, the CDR3 is TGTGCCAGCAGTCCCGGACAGCCCTACGAGCAGTACTTC. It yields the protein CASSPGQPYEQYF.